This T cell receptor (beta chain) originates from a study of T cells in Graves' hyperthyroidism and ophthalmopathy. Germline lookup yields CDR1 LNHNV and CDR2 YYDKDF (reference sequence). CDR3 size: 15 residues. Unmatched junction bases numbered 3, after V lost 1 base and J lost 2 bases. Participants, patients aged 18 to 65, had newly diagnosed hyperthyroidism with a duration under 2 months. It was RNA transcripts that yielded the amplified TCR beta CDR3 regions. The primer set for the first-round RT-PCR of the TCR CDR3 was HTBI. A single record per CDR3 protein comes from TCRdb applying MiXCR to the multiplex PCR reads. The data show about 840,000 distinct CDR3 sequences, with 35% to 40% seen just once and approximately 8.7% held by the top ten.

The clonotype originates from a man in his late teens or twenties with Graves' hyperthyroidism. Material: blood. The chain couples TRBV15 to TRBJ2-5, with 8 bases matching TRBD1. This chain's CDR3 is CATSRAGTGQETQYF. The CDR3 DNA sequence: TGTGCCACCAGCAGAGCTGGGACAGGACAAGAGACCCAGTACTTC.